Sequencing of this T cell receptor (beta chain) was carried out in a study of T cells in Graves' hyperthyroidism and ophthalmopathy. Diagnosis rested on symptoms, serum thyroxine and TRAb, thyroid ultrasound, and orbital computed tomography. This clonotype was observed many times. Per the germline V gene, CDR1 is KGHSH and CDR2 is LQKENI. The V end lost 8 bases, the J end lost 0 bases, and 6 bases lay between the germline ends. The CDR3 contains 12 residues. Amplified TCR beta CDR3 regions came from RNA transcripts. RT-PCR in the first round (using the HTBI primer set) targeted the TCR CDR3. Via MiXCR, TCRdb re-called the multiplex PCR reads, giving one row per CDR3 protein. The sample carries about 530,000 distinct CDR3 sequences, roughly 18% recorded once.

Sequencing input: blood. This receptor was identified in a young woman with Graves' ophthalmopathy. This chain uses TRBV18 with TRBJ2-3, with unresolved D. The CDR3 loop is CASSPSTDTQYF. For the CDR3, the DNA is TGTGCCAGCAGTCCCAGCACAGATACGCAGTATTTT.